This TCR beta chain was recovered during a study of blood T cell repertoires in COVID-19. Libraries were prepared by immunoSEQ multiplex PCR; TCRdb keeps only in-frame clonotypes and omits some of them. Of around 300,000 clones listed, over 85% are singletons. The germline gives CDR1 LNHDA, CDR2 SQIVND (reference sequence). The length of the CDR3 is 14 residues. V dropped 5 bases and J dropped 5 bases, with 16 bases sitting between them. The rearrangement joins TRBV19 to TRBJ2-7; D possibly corresponds to TRBD1 (5 bases). The material sequenced was PBMCs or T cells enriched from blood (not recorded which). This clonotype originated in a woman in her 30s who had recovered from COVID-19. The CDR3 is CASSWSRVSNEQYF. The CDR3 nucleotides read TGTGCCAGTAGTTGGAGCAGGGTATCGAACGAGCAGTACTTC.